The 10 T cell receptor beta chains below all came from one sample that was sequenced in a study of regulatory T cells in long-lasting Graves disease. HTBI primers from iRepertoire and Arm-PCR of CDR3 regions yielded the TCR beta libraries. TCRdb recomputed calls from the multiplex PCR reads with MiXCR, one row per CDR3 protein. The table includes 390,000 or so distinct CDR3 sequences, roughly 20% detected once. The time point here: persistent/refractory GD, antithyroid drugs over 5 years with positive TRAb. Isolated PBMC RNA provided the starting material for the TCR library. The source material was peripheral blood mononuclear cells (PBMCs), sampled when the disease was refractory, from a patient treated with antithyroid drugs. The receptors stem from a woman between 40 and 55 years old with Graves disease.

This clonotype was observed at least ten times. This chain connects TRBV28 to TRBJ1-5; tentative D call: TRBD1 (6 bases). Looked up from germline, CDR1 is MDHEN and CDR2 is SYDVKM. Trimming stripped 3 bases from V and 2 bases from J, with 11 bases between. This CDR3 is 15 amino acids long. The CDR3 loop is CASSLSQGRNQPQHF. CDR3 DNA sequence: TGTGCCAGCAGTTTGTCACAGGGCCGCAATCAGCCCCAGCATTTT.

Only a few counts were recorded for this clonotype. The chain has TRBV3-1 and TRBJ2-7, with 8 nucleotides matching TRBD2. There are 13 residues in the CDR3. V was clipped by 4 bases and J by 5 bases; unmatched bases: 4. CDR1 and CDR2 from the germline V gene are LGHDT and YNNKEL (reference sequence). CDR3 nucleotides: TGTGCCAGCAGCCGGATTAGCGGGAACGAGCAGTACTTC. Translated, it gives CASSRISGNEQYF.

The table lists this clonotype with a few counts. The genes are TRBV15 and TRBJ2-3, with 7 bases identical to TRBD1. Germline V gene data show CDR1 as LNHNV and CDR2 as YYDKDF (reference sequence). The CDR3 length is 16 residues. With V trimmed by 2 bases and J by 2 bases, 7 bases remained unmatched. As DNA, the CDR3 is TGTGCCACCAGCAGACGGACAGGCCTCCACACAGATACGCAGTATTTT. Translating gives CATSRRTGLHTDTQYF.

This clonotype came up once. This chain joins TRBV6-1 and TRBJ2-1; D is possibly TRBD2 (6 bases). The ends were cut back, 4 bases at V and 3 bases at J, with 13 bases in the middle. CDR3 length: 15 residues. The germline V gene encodes CDR1 MNHNS and CDR2 SASEGT. As DNA, the CDR3 is TGTGCCAGCAGTGGGCGGCGGGGCGACTACAATGAGCAGTTCTTC. Protein: CASSGRRGDYNEQFF.

This clonotype was recorded at least ten times. This chain joins TRBV7-8 and TRBJ2-1, with TRBD2 identical over 11 bases. The ends lost 0 bases at V and 0 bases at J; junction bases unmatched: 7. Looked up from germline, CDR1 is SGHVS and CDR2 is FQNEAQ. The CDR3 loop spans 19 amino acids. The CDR3 DNA follows: TGTGCCAGCAGCTTAGCGACTAGCGGGGAGTGGGGCTCCTACAATGAGCAGTTCTTC. Its protein is CASSLATSGEWGSYNEQFF.

This clonotype appeared many times. The V call is TRBV2, the J call TRBJ2-7; TRBD1 might be the D (5 bases). CDR1 and CDR2 from the germline V gene are SNHLY and FYNNEI. Trimming cost V 4 bases and J 1 base, with 11 bases left between them. There are 14 residues in the CDR3. As DNA, the CDR3 is TGTGCCAGCAGTGGAACCAGGGTTTCCTACGAGCAGTACTTC. Protein product: CASSGTRVSYEQYF. Based on the CDR3 plus reference TRBV2 and TRBJ2-7, the full variable domain is EPEVTQTPSHQVTQMGQEVILRCVPISNHLYFYWYRQILGQKVEFLVSFYNNEISEKSEIFDDQFSVERPDGSNFTLKIRSTKLEDSAMYFCASSGTRVSYEQYFGPGTRLTVT.

A note on this clonotype: Since a far larger clone is one base different, this is likely a read error. The chain couples TRBV12-3 or TRBV12-4 to TRBJ2-5; D remains unclear. Trimming cost V 5 bases and J 11 bases, with 12 bases left between them. The CDR3 sequence is 11 residues long. The CDR3 bases are TGTGCCAGCAGTCCGGCCTACAAGCAGTACTTC. As protein: CASSPAYKQYF.

This clonotype was seen repeatedly, ten times or more. A junction end diverges from the germline sequence, so it may reflect a read error. The gene calls are TRBV13 and TRBJ2-5, with D unresolved. This CDR3 contains 14 residues. Germline-derived CDR1 and CDR2 are PRHDT and FYEKMQ (reference sequence). The DNA for the CDR3 is TGTGCCAGCAGCCGATACGAATACCAACAGACCCAGTACTTC. Its translation: CASSRYEYQQTQYF.

In this sample, this clonotype turned up a few times. The chain carries TRBV2 and TRBJ1-5; no reliable D call. Looked up from germline, CDR1 is SNHLY and CDR2 is FYNNEI. The V end lost 3 bases, the J end lost 6 bases, and 6 bases lay between the germline ends. This CDR3 is built from 12 residues. The CDR3 loop reads CASSEVGQPQHF. The CDR3 DNA reads TGTGCCAGCAGTGAGGTCGGTCAGCCCCAGCATTTT.

This clonotype was picked up many times. This sequence joins TRBV7-2 and TRBJ2-2, with TRBD2 as a possible D gene (6 bases). CDR1 is SGHTA, CDR2 FQGNSA, per germline. The CDR3 runs to 15 residues. V was pared by 5 bases and J by 3 bases, with 13 bases between. DNA for the CDR3: TGTGCCAGCAGCCCCAGAGCGGGCGACACCGGGGAGCTGTTTTTT. Its protein product is CASSPRAGDTGELFF.